This T cell receptor (beta chain) was obtained from a study of blood T cell repertoires in COVID-19. About the study: The United States, Italy and Spain supplied acute and convalescent COVID-19 samples. PBMCs, B-cell-depleted T cells, or T cells provided the cDNA or gDNA that made up the material.

CDR3 size: 15 residues. From germline, CDR1 is SGDLS and CDR2 YYNGEE. The trim removed 3 bases at V and 1 base at J, leaving 2 bases unmatched. In the study's own analysis: The assay estimated nucleated cells by amplifying reference gene primers. Using immunoSEQ multiplex PCR, the repertoire was profiled, and TCRdb retains in-frame clones only, with some absent. The V and J calls and clone size were taken over from that table, and D and trimming were inferred from the DNA. In the table there are roughly 110,000 clones, 75% to 85% of which are singletons. The origin of this receptor is a man between 65 and 85 years old with acute or convalescent COVID-19. This chain joins TRBV9 and TRBJ2-1; 9 bases are shared with TRBD2. Sequencing was performed on peripheral blood. The chain's CDR3 is CASSATSGSYNEQFF. For the CDR3, the DNA is TGTGCCAGCAGCGCGACTAGCGGTTCCTACAATGAGCAGTTCTTC.